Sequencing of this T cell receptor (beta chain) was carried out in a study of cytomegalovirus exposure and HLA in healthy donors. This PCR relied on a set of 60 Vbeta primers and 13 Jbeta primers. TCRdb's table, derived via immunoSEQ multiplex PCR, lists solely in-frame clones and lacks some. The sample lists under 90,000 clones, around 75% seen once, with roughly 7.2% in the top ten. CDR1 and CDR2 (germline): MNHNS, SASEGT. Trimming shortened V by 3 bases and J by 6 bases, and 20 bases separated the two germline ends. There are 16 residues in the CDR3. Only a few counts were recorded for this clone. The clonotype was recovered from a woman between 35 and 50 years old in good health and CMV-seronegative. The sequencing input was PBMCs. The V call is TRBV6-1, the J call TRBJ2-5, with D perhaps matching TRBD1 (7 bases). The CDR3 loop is CASSETPGQGGKTQYF. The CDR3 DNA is TGTGCCAGCAGTGAGACCCCGGGTCAGGGGGGAAAGACCCAGTACTTC.